The present entry profiles one TCR beta chain with its context. Its antigen is as yet unknown. Trimming took 5 bases from V and 1 from J, leaving 12 bases between them. CDR1 is SGHRS, CDR2 YFSETQ, per germline. The CDR3 has 14 amino acids. This sample was taken from a study of T cells in localized non-small cell lung cancer. The repertoire was sequenced with immunoSEQ multiplex PCR; TCRdb's copy has only in-frame clones and lacks some. The table has around 91,000 clones, approximately 86% seen once. Findings and limits, study-wide: Out of the top 100 tumor clones, a median about 58 were seen in adjacent lung.

The specimen was peripheral blood, collected before any cancer treatment. The chain is built from TRBV5-1 and TRBJ1-1; unclear D gene. The source of this sequence is a man aged 35 to 69 with stage I squamous cell lung carcinoma. CDR3: CASSIPGRNTEAFF. The CDR3 nucleotides are TGCGCCAGCAGTATTCCCGGACGGAACACTGAAGCTTTCTTT.